The clone carrying this TCR beta chain was observed a handful of times. Its specificity is not known. Tagging with unique molecular identifiers was a feature of the TCR beta cDNA libraries. The T cell input of roughly 0.95 to 11 million gave roughly 0.5 million cDNA molecules. MiXCR, applied by TCRdb to the PCR reads, yields one record per CDR3 protein. The table has 380,000 or so distinct CDR3 sequences, less than 35% seen once; the top ten hold under 15%. This specimen comes from a study of post-analysis software for immune sequencing data. Study background: Relapsing-remitting, secondary progressive and progressive-relapsing multiple sclerosis courses were included.

Overall study results and limits: Higher frequency in patients than in controls was seen for about five TRBV segments, with TRBV5-6, TRBV5-1 and TRBV20-1 among them.

This CDR3 has 17 residues. The V and J ends lost 4 bases and 0 bases respectively, with 19 bases between them. In germline, CDR1 is SGHTA, CDR2 FQGNSA. The source is a girl aged 5 to 17 with multiple sclerosis. The sample consisted of blood. The chain combines TRBV7-2 with TRBJ2-7, with D possibly being TRBD2 (6 bases). CDR3 amino acids: CASSSDMGGVRSYEQYF. The DNA for the CDR3 is TGTGCCAGCAGCTCGGATATGGGCGGGGTACGCTCCTACGAGCAGTACTTC.